Below are 5 T cell receptor beta chains sequenced from a single sample in a study of CD8+CD57+ T cells in acquired aplastic anemia. Investigators profiled TCR beta VDJ and CDR3 from genomic DNA template. TCRdb passed the reads through MiXCR, listing each CDR3 protein once. This sample has tens of thousands of distinct CDR3 sequences, with 76% found just once. The sample comprised sorted CD4+, CD8+, or CD8+CD57+ T cells (not recorded which) from PBMCs. The receptors here all came from a human donor in good health, serving as a control.

The chain joins TRBV5-4 to TRBJ1-5; D unclear. The ends were cut back, 4 bases at V and 8 bases at J, with 10 bases in the middle. This CDR3 region has 12 residues. Germline CDR1 SGHNT, CDR2 YYREEE (reference sequence). The CDR3 DNA follows: TGTGCCAGCAGCCGACTTGGGGAGCCCCAGCATTTT. It specifies CASSRLGEPQHF.

This chain links TRBV2 with TRBJ2-5; possible D gene TRBD2, 7 bases. The CDR3 spans 14 residues. Trimming took 6 bases from V and 7 from J, leaving 18 bases between them. Looked up from germline, CDR1 is SNHLY and CDR2 is FYNNEI. DNA for the CDR3: TGTGCCAGCAGCTTATGGGGGGGGGCGGGGACCCAGTACTTC. Translated, it gives CASSLWGGAGTQYF. The full variable domain, its missing parts supplied by reference TRBV2 and TRBJ2-5, is EPEVTQTPSHQVTQMGQEVILRCVPISNHLYFYWYRQILGQKVEFLVSFYNNEISEKSEIFDDQFSVERPDGSNFTLKIRSTKLEDSAMYFCASSLWGGAGTQYFGPGTRLLVL.

A single count supports this clonotype. This sequence joins TRBV20-1 and TRBJ1-2, with 9 bases fitting TRBD1. Germline values: CDR1 DFQATT, CDR2 SNEGSKA (reference sequence). The CDR3 totals 16 residues. With 3 bases clipped from V and 2 bases from J, the junction kept 10 bases outside the gene matches. The CDR3 protein is CSASGTGRRSNYGYTF. In DNA form, the CDR3 reads TGCAGTGCTAGTGGGACAGGGAGGCGCTCCAACTATGGCTACACCTTC.

This clonotype was seen once. The rearrangement links TRBV19 to TRBJ1-1; possible D gene TRBD1, 6 bases. V lost 3 bases to trimming and J lost 7 bases, with 12 bases between them. The germline V gene encodes CDR1 LNHDA and CDR2 SQIVND (reference sequence). There are 13 residues in the CDR3. The CDR3 here is CASSIDRLGEAFF. As DNA, the CDR3 is TGTGCCAGTAGTATCGACAGGCTCGGTGAAGCTTTCTTT.

This clonotype was observed many times. The V and J genes are TRBV15 and TRBJ1-1, with 8 bases aligning to TRBD1. J gave up 6 bases and V 1 base, and 4 bases lay outside the gene matches. Germline CDR1 is LNHNV and CDR2 is YYDKDF (reference sequence). This CDR3 comprises 14 residues. CDR3 protein: CATSRGTGWSEAFF. CDR3 in DNA: TGTGCCACCAGCAGAGGGACAGGGTGGTCTGAAGCTTTCTTT.